The clone carrying this T cell receptor (beta chain) was detected only once. The target antigen is unknown. Clones were read by immunoSEQ multiplex PCR, and TCRdb kept only the in-frame ones, dropping some. In the table there are under 150,000 clones, roughly 92% of which are singletons. Trimming stripped 5 bases from V and 4 bases from J, with 9 bases between. Germline V gene sequence: CDR1 MNHNY, CDR2 SVGAGI (reference sequence). This CDR3 has 12 residues. This entry is derived from a study of graft-versus-host responses after intestinal transplantation. Study details: Each recipient received anti-thymocyte globulin induction, then tacrolimus and steroids for 2 to 4 years. Overall study findings and caveats: Maximum circulating GvH clone levels tracked with early post-transplant HvG decreases. GvH clones surfaced in recipient marrow, some emerging earlier in ileum or blood.

The origin of this receptor is a human donor who received an intestinal transplant. The chain links TRBV6-6 to TRBJ2-7, with D possibly being TRBD1 (6 bases). The sample in question was unstimulated CD4+ T cells sorted from spleen or lymph node cells, obtained before intestinal transplant. CDR3 loop: CASSDQGYEQYF. Here the CDR3 DNA reads TGTGCCAGCAGTGACCAGGGGTACGAGCAGTACTTC.